A single sample gave rise to the 21 T cell receptor beta chains below, sequenced in a study of identical twins. TCRdb recomputed calls from the 5' RACE reads with MiXCR, one row per CDR3 protein. The sample holds a few hundred thousand distinct CDR3 sequences; roughly 26% are singletons and the top ten take about 3%. These same data were also listed under a study on T cells expressing NK-cell markers.

Sequenced: CD4+ T cells sorted from blood. The origin of the receptors is a woman under 30 in good health.

This rearrangement joins TRBV12-3 or TRBV12-4 to TRBJ2-7, with 14 bases lining up with TRBD2. V gave up 6 bases and J gave up 3 bases; unmatched junction bases: 4. The CDR3 contains 15 residues. This CDR3 reads CASREGTSGSYEQYF. Written as DNA, the CDR3 is TGTGCCAGCAGGGAAGGGACTAGCGGGAGCTACGAGCAGTACTTC.

This clonotype turned up a few times. This chain links TRBV5-1 with TRBJ2-3; D is unclear. Germline lookup yields CDR1 SGHRS and CDR2 YFSETQ. V lost 0 bases and J lost 6, with 14 bases in between. The CDR3 contains 15 residues. The DNA for the CDR3 is TGCGCCAGCAGCTTGGGCCGGAGTGGTGTGGATACGCAGTATTTT. Translation gives CASSLGRSGVDTQYF.

A few counts support this clonotype. Germline is not matched at one junction end, which may reflect a read error. This chain connects TRBV6-2 or TRBV6-3 to TRBJ2-5; TRBD2 might be the D (5 bases). CDR3 length: 14 amino acids. CDR1 MNHEY and CDR2 SVGEGT come from the germline V gene. As DNA, the CDR3 is TGTGCCAGCAGTCGGGGAGCCGACCAGGAGACCCAGTACTTC. Translating gives CASSRGADQETQYF.

In its sample, this clonotype was seen a few times. The V and J genes are TRBV20-1 and TRBJ2-4; tentatively, D is TRBD2 (5 bases). The CDR3 runs to 14 residues. With 5 bases removed from V and 6 bases from J, the gap between germline ends came to 17 bases. The V gene's germline CDR1 is DFQATT and CDR2 SNEGSKA (reference sequence). The CDR3 is CSASLPSRGNIQYF. The CDR3 coding sequence is TGCAGTGCTTCCCTTCCTAGCCGGGGAAACATTCAGTACTTC.

The table lists this clonotype with a few counts. The chain uses TRBV18 and TRBJ2-1; 8 bases match TRBD1. CDR1 and CDR2 (germline): KGHSH, LQKENI. The CDR3 consists of 15 residues. The junction had 5 bases not matched to a gene; V was cut back by 5 bases and J by 2 bases. The CDR3 sequence is CASSAGTGPYNEQFF. The CDR3 DNA is TGTGCCAGCTCAGCCGGGACAGGCCCCTACAATGAGCAGTTCTTC.

The rearrangement links TRBV2 to TRBJ2-1, with TRBD1 as a possible D gene (6 bases). Germline V CDR1 and CDR2: SNHLY, FYNNEI. The CDR3 is 11 amino acids. Trimming shortened V by 2 bases and J by 12 bases, and 8 bases separated the two germline ends. As DNA, the CDR3 is TGTGCCAGCAGTGAAACGACAGGGCAGTTCTTC. Its protein product is CASSETTGQFF.

The chain has TRBV5-1 and TRBJ2-7, with D possibly called TRBD1 or TRBD2 (7 bases each). Trimming stripped 2 bases from V and 3 bases from J, with 15 bases between. The CDR3 runs 15 residues. Germline values: CDR1 SGHRS, CDR2 YFSETQ. CDR3 protein: CASSFRGGPNYEQYF. The CDR3 DNA reads as TGCGCCAGCAGCTTCAGGGGGGGGCCAAACTACGAGCAGTACTTC.

V usage is TRBV11-2 and J usage is TRBJ1-2; TRBD1 is a possible D gene (6 bases). V lost 5 bases, J lost 3 bases, and 7 bases lay in between. Germline CDR1 reads SGHAT; CDR2 reads FQNNGV. This CDR3 contains 12 residues. For the CDR3, the DNA is TGTGCCAGCAGCAGACAGGACTATGGCTACACCTTC. This sequence encodes CASSRQDYGYTF.

The V and J genes are TRBV10-1 and TRBJ2-3; D not certain. From germline, CDR1 is WNHNN and CDR2 SYGVQD (reference sequence). The CDR3 is made up of 15 amino acids. Trimming pared 0 bases from V and 5 bases from J, leaving 12 bases between. CDR3 bases: TGCGCCAGCAGTGAGTCGGGATTCTCGGAAGATACGCAGTATTTT. It codes for CASSESGFSEDTQYF.

This clonotype was counted between two and nine times. This CDR3 reads CAISRQGETQYF. CDR3 coding DNA: TGTGCCATCAGTCGGCAAGGGGAGACCCAGTACTTC. This rearrangement joins TRBV10-3 to TRBJ2-5; D not resolved. CDR1 is ENHRY, CDR2 SYGVKD, per germline. V was clipped by 5 bases and J by 5 bases, with 9 bases between them. There are 12 residues in the CDR3.

This chain links TRBV9 with TRBJ2-7; D could derive from TRBD1 or TRBD2 (5 bases each). In germline, CDR1 is SGDLS, CDR2 YYNGEE. Trimming removed 1 base at V and 0 bases at J, with 11 bases between. This CDR3 is built from 15 residues. The CDR3 sequence: CASSVRDLSSYEQYF. The CDR3, as DNA: TGTGCCAGCAGCGTAAGGGACCTTAGCTCCTACGAGCAGTACTTC.

This clonotype has more than one count but fewer than ten. The chain employs TRBV5-1 and TRBJ2-1; D unresolved. The V end lost 1 base, the J end lost 10 bases, and 21 bases lay between the germline ends. CDR3 size: 16 residues. Germline V gene lookup returns CDR1 SGHRS and CDR2 YFSETQ. The CDR3 DNA follows: TGCGCCAGCAGCTTGACTCGGTATCCCCCGATCGGGGAGCAGTTCTTC. Its protein product is CASSLTRYPPIGEQFF.

The CDR3 DNA sequence: TGTGCCAGCAGCCCGTTCCTGACAGGGAGGGATGAGCAGTTCTTC. Its translation is CASSPFLTGRDEQFF. The chain is built from TRBV7-3 and TRBJ2-1, with D perhaps being TRBD1 or TRBD2 (7 bases each). The germline V gene has CDR1 SGHTA and CDR2 FQGTGA. Trimming removed 5 bases at V and 8 bases at J, with 19 bases between. The CDR3 sequence is 15 residues long.

This clonotype showed up just a few times. The rearrangement joins TRBV12-3 or TRBV12-4 to TRBJ1-1; the D is unclear. This CDR3 has 15 residues. Trimming took off 2 bases at V and 3 bases at J, with 13 bases between the two ends. The CDR3 is CASSLMAGSYTEAFF. CDR3 nucleotides: TGTGCCAGCAGTTTAATGGCGGGCTCTTACACTGAAGCTTTCTTT.

The J gene is TRBJ2-4, the V gene TRBV25-1; weak D call: TRBD2 (6 bases). CDR3 length: 15 residues. Trimming shortened V by 5 bases and J by 0 bases, and 11 bases separated the two germline ends. Germline loops: CDR1 MGHDK, CDR2 SYGVNS. Here the CDR3 reads CASSQGGTAKNIQYF. DNA of the CDR3: TGTGCCAGCAGTCAGGGCGGGACAGCCAAAAACATTCAGTACTTC.

The chain has TRBV18 and TRBJ2-1; D is perhaps TRBD2 (5 bases). Trimming removed 6 bases at V and 5 bases at J, with 14 bases between. Germline CDR1 and CDR2: KGHSH and LQKENI. The CDR3 is 14 amino acids. The CDR3 DNA is TGTGCCAGCTCCCTCGACTATGGGGACAATGAGCAGTTCTTC. Translated: CASSLDYGDNEQFF.

V gene TRBV7-9 combines with J gene TRBJ1-5; TRBD1 matches at 7 bases. From germline, CDR1 is SEHNR and CDR2 FQNEAQ (reference sequence). This CDR3 comprises 13 residues. J gave up 10 bases and V 5 bases, and 8 bases lay outside the gene matches. The CDR3 sequence: CASSVEGAGPQHF. CDR3 nucleotides: TGTGCCAGCAGCGTCGAGGGGGCAGGTCCCCAGCATTTT.

The DNA for the CDR3 is TGTGCCAGCAGCCAAGGACCGCCGGGGTGGCAGACCATCTACGAGCAGTACTTC. Translation: CASSQGPPGWQTIYEQYF. The V gene is TRBV14, the J gene TRBJ2-7, with a weak D call TRBD2 (5 bases). This CDR3 is 18 amino acids long. Germline V gene sequence: CDR1 SGHDN, CDR2 FVKESK. V lost 1 base and J 3 bases, leaving 22 bases between the germline ends.

This clonotype was counted between two and nine times. The rearrangement uses TRBV7-2 and TRBJ2-7; 10 positions match TRBD1. The CDR3 is 15 residues long. Germline V CDR1 and CDR2: SGHTA, FQGNSA. V was clipped by 5 bases and J by 1 base; unmatched bases: 5. This CDR3 is CASSVDRGISYEQYF. CDR3 nucleotides: TGTGCCAGCAGCGTGGACAGGGGGATTTCCTACGAGCAGTACTTC.

CDR3 coding DNA: TGTGCCTGCCGGGCGGGCAGGGGGCGCGTCGAGCAGTACTTC. Translation gives CACRAGRGRVEQYF. The gene calls are TRBV6-1 and TRBJ2-7, with TRBD1 identical over 8 bases. The germline CDR1 and CDR2 sequences are MNHNS and SASEGT. This CDR3 comprises 14 residues. Unmatched junction bases numbered 15, after V lost 11 bases and J lost 6 bases.

The V call is TRBV29-1, the J call TRBJ2-1, with 8 bases aligning to TRBD2. V lost 3 bases, J lost 0 bases, and 4 bases stayed unmatched. CDR1 and CDR2 from the germline V gene are SQVTM and ANQGSEA. The CDR3 spans 15 residues. The CDR3 nucleotides are TGCAGCGTTGACGGGGGGGCCTACTCCTACAATGAGCAGTTCTTC. This encodes CSVDGGAYSYNEQFF.